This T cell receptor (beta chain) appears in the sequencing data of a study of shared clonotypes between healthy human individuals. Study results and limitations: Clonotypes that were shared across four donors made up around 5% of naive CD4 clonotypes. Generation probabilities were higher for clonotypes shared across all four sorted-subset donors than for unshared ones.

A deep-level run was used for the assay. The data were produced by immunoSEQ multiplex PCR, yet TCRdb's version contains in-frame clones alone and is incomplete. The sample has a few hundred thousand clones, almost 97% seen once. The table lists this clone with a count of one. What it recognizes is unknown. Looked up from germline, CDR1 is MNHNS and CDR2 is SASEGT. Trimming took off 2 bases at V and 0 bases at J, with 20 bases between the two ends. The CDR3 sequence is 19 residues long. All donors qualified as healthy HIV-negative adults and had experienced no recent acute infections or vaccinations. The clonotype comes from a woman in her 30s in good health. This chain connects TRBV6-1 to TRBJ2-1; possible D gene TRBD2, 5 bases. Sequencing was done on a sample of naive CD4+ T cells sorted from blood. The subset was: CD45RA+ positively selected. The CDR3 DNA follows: TGTGCCAGCAGTGAAAGGCCCGGGGTGGCGGGCCTCTCCTACAATGAGCAGTTCTTC. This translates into CASSERPGVAGLSYNEQFF.